One and the same sample provided the 16 T cell receptor beta chains below, sequenced in a study of blood T cell repertoires in COVID-19. This table comes from immunoSEQ multiplex PCR, and its TCRdb copy is limited to in-frame clones, with some not included. The table shows about 70,000 clones, with about 92% occurring only once. Material for sequencing was peripheral blood. The receptors here all came from a human donor in a cohort sampled during active COVID-19.

With respect to this clone: The DNA is omitted, as the CDR3 cannot be located on it reliably, and the CDR3 follows TCRdb's listing. The chain combines TRBV7-8 with TRBJ2-1; the table's D call, TRBD2, has no DNA check behind it. The CDR3 is 16 amino acids in total, end residues counted. The germline CDR1 and CDR2 sequences are SGHVS and FQNEAQ. CDR3 amino acids: CASSLFASGNDFYAFF.

The chain is built from TRBV7-9 and TRBJ1-6, with a tentative D call TRBD1 (6 bases). CDR3 length: 15 residues. From germline, CDR1 is SEHNR and CDR2 FQNEAQ (reference sequence). V lost 5 bases and J 7 bases, leaving 15 bases between the germline ends. For the CDR3, the DNA is TGTGCCAGCAGCGCCCCACAGGGCGGGAATTCACCCCTCCACTTT. Translation: CASSAPQGGNSPLHF.

The rearrangement joins TRBV7-6 to TRBJ2-5, with unresolved D. This CDR3 spans 14 amino acids. Germline V CDR1 and CDR2: SGHVS, FNYEAQ. The V and J ends lost 0 bases and 4 bases respectively, with 9 bases between them. This CDR3 reads CASSLAPGVETQYF. For the CDR3, the DNA is TGTGCCAGCAGCTTAGCGCCCGGTGTAGAGACCCAGTACTTC.

The V call is TRBV5-5, the J call TRBJ1-6; D not certain. Germline CDR1 SGHKS, CDR2 YYEKEE (reference sequence). V gave up 3 bases and J gave up 7 bases, with 5 bases separating them. The CDR3 extends over 12 amino acids. CDR3 in DNA: TGTGCCAGCAGCTGCAGGAATTCACCCCTCCACTTT. Amino acid sequence: CASSCRNSPLHF.

The gene calls are TRBV5-4 and TRBJ2-3, with 8 bases fitting TRBD2. Germline assignment: CDR1 SGHNT and CDR2 YYREEE (reference sequence). There are 15 residues in the CDR3. V was clipped by 6 bases and J by 1 base; unmatched bases: 7. CDR3 sequence reads: CASKREYGGTDTQYF. In DNA, the CDR3 is TGTGCCAGCAAGCGGGAGTATGGGGGCACAGATACGCAGTATTTT.

This chain links TRBV6-6 with TRBJ2-7, with 14 bases that match TRBD2. The germline V gene has CDR1 MNHNY and CDR2 SVGAGI (reference sequence). The CDR3 contains 15 residues. After removal of 6 bases from V and 5 bases from J, the junction contained 6 bases not matched to a gene. The CDR3 here is CASRGGLAGANEQYF. The CDR3 DNA follows: TGTGCCAGCAGGGGGGGACTAGCGGGAGCAAACGAGCAGTACTTC.

The table lists this clone with a count of one. The genes are TRBV12-5 and TRBJ2-1, with TRBD1 matching 12 bases. V was clipped by 6 bases and J by 8 bases; unmatched bases: 8. CDR1 LGHNT and CDR2 FRNRAP come from the germline V gene. CDR3 length: 15 amino acids. The CDR3 region is CASGSGQGAFDEQFF. The DNA for the CDR3 is TGTGCTAGTGGCTCGGGACAGGGGGCTTTCGATGAGCAGTTCTTC.

Notes on this clone: Other DNA variants within this sample encode the same CDR3. V and J are TRBV4-1 and TRBJ2-2, with 13 bases lining up with TRBD2. Losses at the gene ends were 1 base for V and 5 bases for J; bases not matched to a gene: 7. CDR3 length equals 18 residues. Germline CDR1 reads MGHRA; CDR2 reads YSYEKL. DNA of the CDR3: TGCGCCAGCAGCCAAGGAGGACTAGCGGGAGTAGGGACCGGGGAGCTGTTTTTT. Translation: CASSQGGLAGVGTGELFF.

This clone occurred a few times. The chain has TRBV19 and TRBJ2-7; 7 nucleotides line up with TRBD2. CDR1 is LNHDA, CDR2 SQIVND, per germline (reference sequence). CDR3 length equals 18 residues. J was trimmed by 6 bases and V by 9 bases; bases with no gene match: 26. CDR3 DNA: TGTGCCAGCAGCCCGAGGACTAGTCCCTCTTTTAAGGCTGGCGAGCAGTACTTC. Its protein product is CASSPRTSPSFKAGEQYF.

The V gene is TRBV5-1, the J gene TRBJ1-3, with no clear D. Germline CDR1 reads SGHRS; CDR2 reads YFSETQ. This CDR3 comprises 14 residues. V shed 2 bases and J shed 2 bases, with 8 bases lying between them. This CDR3 is CASSFREAGNTIYF. CDR3 nucleotides: TGCGCCAGCAGCTTTAGAGAAGCTGGAAACACCATATATTTT.

This chain connects TRBV4-1 to TRBJ2-5; 8 bases map to TRBD2. The V gene's germline CDR1 is MGHRA and CDR2 YSYEKL. With 5 bases clipped from V and 2 bases from J, the junction kept 7 bases outside the gene matches. The CDR3 loop spans 15 amino acids. This chain's CDR3 is CASSNTGTRQETQYF. CDR3 nucleotides: TGCGCCAGCAGCAATACCGGGACTAGACAAGAGACCCAGTACTTC.

The DNA for the CDR3 is TGTGCCAGCAGCTGGGAAGGTGCGGCAGGGAGCACAGATACGCAGTATTTT. Protein sequence: CASSWEGAAGSTDTQYF. V and J are TRBV7-8 and TRBJ2-3, with D possibly being TRBD1 (5 bases). Trimming removed 4 bases at V and 0 bases at J, with 17 bases between. The CDR3 is 17 residues long. The germline CDR1 and CDR2 sequences are SGHVS and FQNEAQ.

The chain uses TRBV30 and TRBJ2-7, with TRBD2 identical over 8 bases. The V gene end was trimmed by 2 bases and the J gene end by 4 bases; junction bases not matched to a gene: 4. The CDR3 is made up of 13 amino acids. Germline V gene sequence: CDR1 GTSNPN, CDR2 SVGIG (reference sequence). The CDR3 reads CAWSFPSGYEQYF. The CDR3 DNA reads TGTGCCTGGAGTTTCCCTAGCGGGTACGAGCAGTACTTC.

The chain has TRBV6-5 and TRBJ2-5, with 10 bases identical to TRBD2. Germline V gene sequence: CDR1 MNHEY, CDR2 SVGAGI. This CDR3 has 13 residues. The J segment lost 4 bases and the V segment lost 8 bases, leaving 4 bases of the junction unmatched. The CDR3 DNA reads as TGTGCCAGCCGGCTAGCGGGAGCAGAGACCCAGTACTTC. It yields the protein CASRLAGAETQYF.

The rearrangement links TRBV29-1 to TRBJ2-3; tentatively, D is TRBD2 (5 bases). Germline CDR1 is SQVTM and CDR2 is ANQGSEA. This CDR3 is built from 14 residues. Trimming stripped 4 bases from V and 0 bases from J, with 11 bases between. The CDR3 protein is CSVGVRGSTDTQYF. CDR3 DNA: TGCAGCGTTGGGGTCCGGGGAAGCACAGATACGCAGTATTTT.

In its sample, this clone was seen once. V usage is TRBV6-5 and J usage is TRBJ2-7; weak D call: TRBD1 (5 bases). This CDR3 is 13 amino acids long. Trimming took 0 bases from V and 11 from J, leaving 14 bases between them. CDR1 and CDR2 (germline): MNHEY, SVGAGI. CDR3 bases: TGTGCCAGCAGTTACTCGGTTCAGGGTATTAAGTACTTC. Translation: CASSYSVQGIKYF.